This TCR beta chain comes out of a study of shared clonotypes between healthy human individuals. Participating donors were healthy, HIV-negative adults free of recent acute infections or vaccinations. Every unsorted PBMC PCR replicate was loaded with around 290 ng DNA, 25,000 to 30,000 T cell genomes. Produced via immunoSEQ multiplex PCR; TCRdb's table is partial and in-frame only. The sample lists a few hundred thousand clones, around 79% seen once, with approximately 12% in the top ten. Sequencing was performed on PBMCs. The receptor comes from a woman aged 40 to 50 in good health. Some clones in this sample may be carry-over from other donors' samples.

CDR3 amino acids: CASSPRDRTSYEQYF. CDR3 nucleotides: TGCGCCAGCAGCCCCCGGGACAGGACCTCCTACGAGCAGTACTTC. The chain has TRBV4-1 and TRBJ2-7; TRBD1 matches 8 bases. Unmatched junction bases numbered 5, after V lost 4 bases and J lost 0 bases. The CDR3 sequence is 15 residues long. Germline loops: CDR1 MGHRA, CDR2 YSYEKL.